This T cell receptor (beta chain) was captured by sequencing in a study of cytomegalovirus exposure and HLA in healthy donors. Study results and limitations: Across all donors, roughly uniform sequencing depth was an assumption of the presence/absence analyses.

Both 60 Vbeta primers and 13 Jbeta primers went into the PCR. The data were produced by immunoSEQ multiplex PCR, yet TCRdb's version contains in-frame clones alone and is incomplete. The top ten clones hold under 3% of a sample with under 200,000 clones, 55% to 65% of them seen once. Germline V gene data show CDR1 as MNHEY and CDR2 as SVGAGI. The CDR3 length is 15 residues. Trimming removed 5 bases from V and 6 bases from J; junction bases left unmatched: 5. On this clone itself: The antigen remains undetermined.

The chain uses TRBV6-5 and TRBJ2-2; 11 bases fit TRBD2. This sequence was found in a man aged 40-50 years in good health and CMV-seronegative. Sequencing was carried out using PBMCs. CDR3 protein: CASSASSGGAGELFF. CDR3 DNA: TGTGCCAGCAGTGCTAGTAGCGGGGGGGCCGGGGAGCTGTTTTTT.